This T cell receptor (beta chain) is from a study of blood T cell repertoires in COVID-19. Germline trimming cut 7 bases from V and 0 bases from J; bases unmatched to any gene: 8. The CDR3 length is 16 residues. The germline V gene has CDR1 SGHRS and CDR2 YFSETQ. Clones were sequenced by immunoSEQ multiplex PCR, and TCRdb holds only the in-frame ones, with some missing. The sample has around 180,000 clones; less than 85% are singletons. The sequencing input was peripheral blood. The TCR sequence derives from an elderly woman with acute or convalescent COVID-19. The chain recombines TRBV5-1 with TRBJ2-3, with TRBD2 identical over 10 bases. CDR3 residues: CASASGRDSSTDTQYF. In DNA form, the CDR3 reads TGCGCCAGCGCAAGCGGGAGGGACTCTAGCACAGATACGCAGTATTTT.